The rows below give T cell receptor beta chains drawn from one sample of a study of T cell responses to AZD1222 COVID-19 vaccine. The assay was immunoSEQ multiplex PCR, and TCRdb's table has in-frame clones only and misses some. The sample has over 45,000 clones, 89% seen once. Specimen: peripheral blood, collected 28 days after the second AZD1222 dose. These TCRs come from an adult who received the AZD1222 COVID-19 vaccine. The CDR3 runs from the conserved cysteine through the conserved F or W. A D gene is named only where the DNA matches it firmly. Clone size, where shown, is once, few, many, or a class for clones that have expanded.

clone_size: -; j_call: TRBJ1-1; d_call: TRBD1; v_call: TRBV5-4; cdr3_nt: TGTGCCAGCAGCAAATCGGGGGACAGGGTGAGAGATGAAGCTTTCTTT; cdr3_aa: CASSKSGDRVRDEAFF
clone_size: -; j_call: TRBJ2-4; d_call: -; v_call: TRBV5-8; cdr3_nt: TGTGCCAGCAGCTTGGACAGAAACAAAAACATTCAGTACTTC; cdr3_aa: CASSLDRNKNIQYF
clone_size: -; j_call: TRBJ2-5; d_call: TRBD1; v_call: TRBV6-1; cdr3_nt: TGTGCCAGCAGTGAAAGCGACAGGGCGGAGGAGACCCAGTACTTC; cdr3_aa: CASSESDRAEETQYF
clone_size: -; j_call: TRBJ2-7; d_call: TRBD1; v_call: TRBV10-3; cdr3_nt: TGTGCCATCAGCCTGACAGGGGTCGAGCAGTACTTC; cdr3_aa: CAISLTGVEQYF
clone_size: -; j_call: TRBJ2-7; d_call: TRBD2; v_call: TRBV4-2; cdr3_nt: TGTGCCAGCAGCCAGGCGAGGGAGGGGCCCCCCTACGAGCAGTACTTC; cdr3_aa: CASSQAREGPPYEQYF
clone_size: -; j_call: TRBJ1-3; d_call: -; v_call: TRBV2; cdr3_nt: TGTGCCAGCACAGGGGCAGCGGGAAACACCATATATTTT; cdr3_aa: CASTGAAGNTIYF
clone_size: -; j_call: TRBJ2-1; d_call: -; v_call: TRBV11-2; cdr3_nt: TGTGCCAGCAGCTTAGGGGTTCATCCCAATAGCCCCGATGAGCAGTTCTTC; cdr3_aa: CASSLGVHPNSPDEQFF
clone_size: -; j_call: TRBJ2-7; d_call: TRBD2; v_call: TRBV5-6; cdr3_nt: TGTGCCAGCAGCTTTGGTAGCGGGAGTGGCGAGCAGTACTTC; cdr3_aa: CASSFGSGSGEQYF
clone_size: -; j_call: TRBJ1-3; d_call: -; v_call: TRBV19; cdr3_nt: TGTGCCAGTAATCAGGGCTTTGGAAACACCATATATTTT; cdr3_aa: CASNQGFGNTIYF
clone_size: -; j_call: TRBJ1-3; d_call: -; v_call: TRBV2; cdr3_nt: TGTGCCAGCAGTGAAGATGTTGGACGGGGAAACACCATATATTTT; cdr3_aa: CASSEDVGRGNTIYF
clone_size: once; j_call: TRBJ2-2; d_call: TRBD1; v_call: TRBV5-1; cdr3_nt: TGCGCCAGCAATTTAAGGCGACAGGGGATCACCGGGGAGCTGTTTTTT; cdr3_aa: CASNLRRQGITGELFF
clone_size: -; j_call: TRBJ2-7; d_call: -; v_call: TRBV5-6; cdr3_nt: TGTGCCAGCGCCGCAAAGGGGGTAAACTCCTACGAGCAGTACTTC; cdr3_aa: CASAAKGVNSYEQYF
clone_size: -; j_call: TRBJ2-1; d_call: TRBD2; v_call: TRBV6-5; cdr3_nt: TGTGCCAGCAGTTGGTCGGGACTAGCGGGGGGTGAGCAGTTCTTC; cdr3_aa: CASSWSGLAGGEQFF
clone_size: -; j_call: TRBJ2-2; d_call: -; v_call: TRBV19; cdr3_nt: TGTGCAAGACAACTTCAGGGTGGATACACCGGGGAGCTGTTTTTT; cdr3_aa: CARQLQGGYTGELFF
clone_size: -; j_call: TRBJ2-7; d_call: -; v_call: TRBV14; cdr3_nt: TGTGCCAGCAGCCAAGATCTGGGGTCCGAGCAGTACTTC; cdr3_aa: CASSQDLGSEQYF
clone_size: -; j_call: TRBJ2-7; d_call: TRBD2; v_call: TRBV2; cdr3_nt: TGTGCCAGCAGTGAACTAGCGGGGAGCTCCTACGAGCAGTACTTC; cdr3_aa: CASSELAGSSYEQYF
clone_size: -; j_call: TRBJ2-3; d_call: -; v_call: TRBV7-9; cdr3_nt: TGTGCCAGCGGGTCAAGGGGGTACACAGATACGCAGTATTTT; cdr3_aa: CASGSRGYTDTQYF
clone_size: -; j_call: TRBJ2-5; d_call: -; v_call: TRBV7-8; cdr3_nt: TGTGCCAGCAGCTTGGGTAACCAAGAGACCCAGTACTTC; cdr3_aa: CASSLGNQETQYF
clone_size: -; j_call: TRBJ2-7; d_call: -; v_call: TRBV2; cdr3_nt: TGTGCCAGCAGGGGACCCCCACGGACCTACGAGCAGTACTTC; cdr3_aa: CASRGPPRTYEQYF
clone_size: -; j_call: TRBJ1-5; d_call: -; v_call: TRBV6-5; cdr3_nt: TGTGCCGCTCGGGGCAGGGAGTATAGCAATCAGCCCCAGCATTTT; cdr3_aa: CAARGREYSNQPQHF
clone_size: -; j_call: TRBJ2-5; d_call: -; v_call: TRBV9; cdr3_nt: TGTGCCAGCAGCGTAGTAGGACAGCCATTCCAAGAGACCCAGTACTTC; cdr3_aa: CASSVVGQPFQETQYF
clone_size: -; j_call: TRBJ2-5; d_call: -; v_call: TRBV28; cdr3_nt: TGTGCCACCATTCAGGGCCAAGAGACCCAGTACTTC; cdr3_aa: CATIQGQETQYF
clone_size: -; j_call: TRBJ2-7; d_call: -; v_call: TRBV6-5; cdr3_nt: TGTGCCAGCAGTTACAGTGACGACAGCAGCCCTTCTGAGCAGTACTTC; cdr3_aa: CASSYSDDSSPSEQYF
clone_size: once; j_call: TRBJ2-7; d_call: TRBD1; v_call: TRBV7-2; cdr3_nt: TGTGCCAGCAGCTTAGCGTTCGGGACAGGGGCCGACGAGCAGTACTTC; cdr3_aa: CASSLAFGTGADEQYF
clone_size: -; j_call: TRBJ2-1; d_call: -; v_call: TRBV7-6; cdr3_nt: TGTGCCAGCAGCCCGAGACAGGGAGGTTATGAGCAGTTCTTC; cdr3_aa: CASSPRQGGYEQFF
clone_size: -; j_call: TRBJ2-7; d_call: TRBD1; v_call: TRBV5-1; cdr3_nt: TGCGCCAGCAGCCCGGACAGGGGGTACGAGCAGTACTTC; cdr3_aa: CASSPDRGYEQYF
clone_size: once; j_call: TRBJ2-7; d_call: -; v_call: TRBV7-8; cdr3_nt: TGTGCCAGCAGCGAGGAGGTGGCCTCCGGGGACGACGAGCAGTACTTC; cdr3_aa: CASSEEVASGDDEQYF
clone_size: -; j_call: TRBJ2-5; d_call: TRBD2; v_call: TRBV6-5; cdr3_nt: TGTGCCGTGCGACTAGCGGGACCGGGGACCCAGTACTTC; cdr3_aa: CAVRLAGPGTQYF
clone_size: -; j_call: TRBJ2-5; d_call: TRBD2; v_call: TRBV6-1; cdr3_nt: TGTGCCAGCAGTGAAACTAGCGGGGGTGGGGAGACCCAGTACTTC; cdr3_aa: CASSETSGGGETQYF
clone_size: -; j_call: TRBJ2-1; d_call: TRBD2; v_call: TRBV4-2; cdr3_nt: TGTGCCAGCAGCCAAGTGAAAGGACTAGCGGTCAATGAGCAGTTCTTC; cdr3_aa: CASSQVKGLAVNEQFF
clone_size: -; j_call: TRBJ2-5; d_call: -; v_call: TRBV6-6; cdr3_nt: TGTGCCAGCAGTTACTCGGAGACCCAGTACTTC; cdr3_aa: CASSYSETQYF
clone_size: -; j_call: TRBJ1-5; d_call: TRBD1; v_call: TRBV5-6; cdr3_nt: TGTGCCAGCAGCTTGTGGGCAGGGGGAAACAATCAGCCCCAGCATTTT; cdr3_aa: CASSLWAGGNNQPQHF
clone_size: -; j_call: TRBJ1-2; d_call: -; v_call: TRBV7-3; cdr3_nt: TGTGCCAGCAGCAAGGGTAATAACTATGGCTACACCTTC; cdr3_aa: CASSKGNNYGYTF
clone_size: -; j_call: TRBJ1-5; d_call: TRBD1; v_call: TRBV7-8; cdr3_nt: TGTGCCAGCAGCCAACGTCACGGACAGGCTTATAGCAATCAGCCCCAGCATTTT; cdr3_aa: CASSQRHGQAYSNQPQHF
clone_size: -; j_call: TRBJ1-5; d_call: TRBD1; v_call: TRBV27; cdr3_nt: TGTGCCAGCAGCCCCAGGGGGCGCAGCAATCAGCCCCAGCATTTT; cdr3_aa: CASSPRGRSNQPQHF
clone_size: -; j_call: TRBJ1-2; d_call: -; v_call: TRBV27; cdr3_nt: TGTGCCAGCAGCCCTCTATATGATGACTATGGCTACACCTTC; cdr3_aa: CASSPLYDDYGYTF
clone_size: -; j_call: TRBJ1-5; d_call: TRBD1; v_call: TRBV27; cdr3_nt: TGTGCCAGCAGGGGCGGGACAGGGGCCTATTATAGCAATCAGCCCCAGCATTTT; cdr3_aa: CASRGGTGAYYSNQPQHF
clone_size: -; j_call: TRBJ2-7; d_call: -; v_call: TRBV25-1; cdr3_nt: TGTGCCAGCAGTGAATCCCTGGGACGACCCGGCGAGCAGTACTTC; cdr3_aa: CASSESLGRPGEQYF
clone_size: -; j_call: TRBJ2-3; d_call: TRBD2; v_call: TRBV19; cdr3_nt: TGTGCCAGTAGTGAGCGGGGGGGCGGCACAGATACGCAGTATTTT; cdr3_aa: CASSERGGGTDTQYF
clone_size: -; j_call: TRBJ2-3; d_call: TRBD2; v_call: TRBV19; cdr3_nt: TGTGCCAGTAGTATCGGCCTAGCGGGTACAGATACGCAGTATTTT; cdr3_aa: CASSIGLAGTDTQYF
clone_size: -; j_call: TRBJ2-1; d_call: TRBD1; v_call: TRBV11-2; cdr3_nt: TGTGCCAGCAGCGCCACAGGGGAGATCTCAGATGAGCAGTTCTTC; cdr3_aa: CASSATGEISDEQFF
clone_size: once; j_call: TRBJ2-2; d_call: -; v_call: TRBV6-1; cdr3_nt: TGTGCCAGCAGTGAAACGGACAACACCGGGGAGCTGTTTTTT; cdr3_aa: CASSETDNTGELFF
clone_size: -; j_call: TRBJ1-1; d_call: TRBD1; v_call: TRBV12-5; cdr3_nt: TGTGCTAGTGGTTCCACAGGGGGGTCACACACTGAAGCTTTCTTT; cdr3_aa: CASGSTGGSHTEAFF
clone_size: -; j_call: TRBJ2-4; d_call: -; v_call: TRBV7-2; cdr3_nt: TGTGCCAGCAGCTCAGGCAGCCAGACGAGGGACATTCAGTACTTC; cdr3_aa: CASSSGSQTRDIQYF
clone_size: -; j_call: TRBJ1-1; d_call: -; v_call: TRBV7-9; cdr3_nt: TGTGCCAGCAGCTCCCGACAGCCCACTGAAGCTTTCTTT; cdr3_aa: CASSSRQPTEAFF
clone_size: -; j_call: TRBJ1-2; d_call: TRBD1; v_call: TRBV10-3; cdr3_nt: TGTGCCATCAGTGACTGGGACAGGGTTTATGGCTACACCTTC; cdr3_aa: CAISDWDRVYGYTF
clone_size: -; j_call: TRBJ2-1; d_call: -; v_call: TRBV10-3; cdr3_nt: TGTGCCATCAGTGAGTCCCAAGGCGGGACTTCCTACAATGAGCAGTTCTTC; cdr3_aa: CAISESQGGTSYNEQFF
clone_size: -; j_call: TRBJ2-7; d_call: -; v_call: TRBV13; cdr3_nt: TGTGCCAGCAGCTTAGGGAGGCCGATCTCCTACGAGCAGTACTTC; cdr3_aa: CASSLGRPISYEQYF
clone_size: -; j_call: TRBJ1-6; d_call: -; v_call: TRBV19; cdr3_nt: TGTGCCAGTAGTATCTCCATCCGTTCACCCCTCCACTTT; cdr3_aa: CASSISIRSPLHF
clone_size: -; j_call: TRBJ2-3; d_call: -; v_call: TRBV27; cdr3_nt: TGTGCCAGCAGTTGGTGGGGGAGCACAGATACGCAGTATTTT; cdr3_aa: CASSWWGSTDTQYF
clone_size: -; j_call: TRBJ2-7; d_call: TRBD2; v_call: TRBV19; cdr3_nt: TGTGCCAGTAGACCTACTAGCGGGGGCAGTTACGAGCAGTACTTC; cdr3_aa: CASRPTSGGSYEQYF
clone_size: -; j_call: TRBJ2-7; d_call: TRBD2; v_call: TRBV2; cdr3_nt: TGTGCCAGCAGTCCTCCTCTAGCGGGGGGGGAGCAGTACTTC; cdr3_aa: CASSPPLAGGEQYF